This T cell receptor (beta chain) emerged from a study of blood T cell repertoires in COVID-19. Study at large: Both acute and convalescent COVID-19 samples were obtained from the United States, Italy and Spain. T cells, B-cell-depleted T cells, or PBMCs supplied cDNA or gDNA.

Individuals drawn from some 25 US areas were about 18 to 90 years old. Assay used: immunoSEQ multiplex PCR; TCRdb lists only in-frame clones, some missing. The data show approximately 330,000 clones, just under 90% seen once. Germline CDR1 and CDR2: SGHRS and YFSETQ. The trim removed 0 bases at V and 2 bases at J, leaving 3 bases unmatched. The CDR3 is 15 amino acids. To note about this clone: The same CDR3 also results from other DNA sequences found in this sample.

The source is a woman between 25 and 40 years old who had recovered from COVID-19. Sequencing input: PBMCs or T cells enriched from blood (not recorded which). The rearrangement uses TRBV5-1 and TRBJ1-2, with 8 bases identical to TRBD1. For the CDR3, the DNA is TGCGCCAGCAGCTTGGGGACAGGGTCCAACTATGGCTACACCTTC. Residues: CASSLGTGSNYGYTF.